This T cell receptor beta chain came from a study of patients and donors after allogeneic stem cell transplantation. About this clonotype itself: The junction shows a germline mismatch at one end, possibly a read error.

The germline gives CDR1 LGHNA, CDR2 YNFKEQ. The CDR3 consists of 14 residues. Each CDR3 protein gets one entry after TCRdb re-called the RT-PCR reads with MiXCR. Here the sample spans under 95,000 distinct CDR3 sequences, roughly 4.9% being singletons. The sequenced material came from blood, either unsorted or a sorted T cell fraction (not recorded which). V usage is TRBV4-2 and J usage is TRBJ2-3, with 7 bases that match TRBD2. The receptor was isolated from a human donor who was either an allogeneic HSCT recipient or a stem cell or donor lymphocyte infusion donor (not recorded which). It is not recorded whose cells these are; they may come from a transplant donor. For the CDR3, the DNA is TGTGCCAGCAGCCTGGGAGGGCGTATAGATACCCAGTATTTT. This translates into CASSLGGRIDTQYF.